This entry features one T cell receptor beta chain sequence. Its antigen remains unidentified. These data are taken from a study of OX40 agonist ivuxolimab in advanced cancers. Across the study: Melanoma, hepatocellular carcinoma, head and neck or renal cell cancer occurred in dose-escalation patients. A mean age of 60 years, range roughly 20 to 85, was recorded, and approximately 85% were male.

General observations from the study: Expanded clones tended on average to be more numerous among CD8+ T cells than CD4+. Circulating CD4+ and CD8+ T cells showed clonal expansion by week 6 at 0.1 to 3.0 mg/kg.

The assay was immunoSEQ multiplex PCR, and TCRdb's table has in-frame clones only and misses some. Among roughly 77,000 clones listed, approximately 85% were seen once. This CDR3 has 15 residues. The ends lost 2 bases at V and 3 bases at J; junction bases unmatched: 9. Germline V gene sequence: CDR1 GTSNPN, CDR2 SVGIG (reference sequence). The sample in question was CD4+ or CD8+ T cells sorted from blood, obtained in a trial of the OX40 agonist ivuxolimab. This sequence joins TRBV30 and TRBJ2-7; 8 bases are shared with TRBD1. This sequence was found in an adult with an advanced solid tumor such as melanoma, head and neck, liver or kidney cancer. CDR3 DNA sequence: TGTGCCTGGAGTCCTGACAGGGGCTTTTTCTACGAGCAGTACTTC. Translated: CAWSPDRGFFYEQYF. Combining the CDR3 with reference TRBV30 and TRBJ2-7 gives the whole variable domain SQTIHQWPATLVQPVGSPLSLECTVEGTSNPNLYWYRQAAGRGLQLLFYSVGIGQISSEVPQNLSASRPQDRQFILSSKKLLLSDSGFYLCAWSPDRGFFYEQYFGPGTRLTVT.